Presented here are 7 T cell receptor beta chains from one specimen sequenced in a study of T cells in localized non-small cell lung cancer. Generated by immunoSEQ multiplex PCR, the TCRdb table keeps only in-frame clones and is missing some. This sample has tens of thousands of clones, with about 92% found just once. The material was peripheral blood, obtained before any cancer treatment. These receptors all come from a female donor over 55 with stage I lung adenocarcinoma.

The rearrangement uses TRBV2 and TRBJ2-1; 10 bases line up with TRBD2. CDR3 length: 16 residues. The germline V gene has CDR1 SNHLY and CDR2 FYNNEI. V lost 6 bases and J lost 9; bases outside the gene matches: 14. The CDR3: CASSPEEAGGPIEQFF. CDR3 nucleotide sequence: TGTGCCAGCAGCCCTGAGGAAGCGGGGGGGCCGATTGAGCAGTTCTTC.

This rearrangement joins TRBV10-3 to TRBJ2-2; no reliable D call. There are 19 residues in the CDR3. Germline CDR1 ENHRY, CDR2 SYGVKD. V gave up 3 bases and J gave up 6 bases, with 26 bases separating them. The CDR3 bases are TGTGCCATCAGTGAAATGACGGTGAATTCGAAGCGTTTCGCCGGGGAGCTGTTTTTT. This encodes CAISEMTVNSKRFAGELFF.

This clone has only a few counts. The chain combines TRBV9 with TRBJ1-5; D uncertain. The CDR3 spans 14 residues. Germline lookup yields CDR1 SGDLS and CDR2 YYNGEE. The V end lost 0 bases, the J end lost 5 bases, and 9 bases lay between the germline ends. The CDR3, as DNA: TGTGCCAGCAGCGTAGATGGCAGAGATCAGCCCCAGCATTTT. Its translation is CASSVDGRDQPQHF.

This chain joins TRBV5-6 and TRBJ2-2, with D possibly TRBD2 on 6 matching bases. With 3 bases removed from V and 4 bases from J, the gap between germline ends came to 16 bases. Per the germline V gene, CDR1 is SGHDT and CDR2 is YYEEEE. The CDR3 runs 16 residues. The CDR3 region is CASSYIPGDSTGELFF. CDR3 nucleotides: TGTGCCAGCAGCTATATCCCCGGGGACTCCACCGGGGAGCTGTTTTTT.

The rearrangement uses TRBV19 and TRBJ2-1; 7 bases are shared with TRBD2. CDR1 and CDR2 (germline): LNHDA, SQIVND (reference sequence). Germline trimming cut 1 base from V and 6 bases from J; bases unmatched to any gene: 9. The CDR3 is made up of 16 amino acids. The CDR3 nucleotides read TGTGCCAGTAGTATAGTTGCGGGGGAACCCTCCAATGAGCAGTTCTTC. The encoded protein is CASSIVAGEPSNEQFF.

V is TRBV5-1 and J is TRBJ2-4; D uncertain. CDR1 and CDR2 (germline): SGHRS, YFSETQ. V lost 0 bases and J 7 bases, leaving 8 bases between the germline ends. The length of the CDR3 is 13 residues. CDR3 region: CASSLDVSNIQYF. CDR3 bases: TGCGCCAGCAGCTTGGATGTGTCGAACATTCAGTACTTC. The entire variable domain, with the rest obtained from reference TRBV5-1 and TRBJ2-4, is as follows: KAGVTQTPRYLIKTRGQQVTLSCSPISGHRSVSWYQQTPGQGLQFLFEYFSETQRNKGNFPGRFSGRQFSNSRSEMNVSTLELGDSALYLCASSLDVSNIQYFGAGTRLSVL.

Of note for this clone: Other nucleotide sequences in the sample specify the same CDR3. The V gene is TRBV6-5, the J gene TRBJ1-2; 9 bases align to TRBD1. Germline V gives CDR1 MNHEY, CDR2 SVGAGI. The CDR3 is 16 residues long. The V gene end was trimmed by 4 bases and the J gene end by 3 bases; junction bases not matched to a gene: 9. CDR3 protein: CASSSDPGQGYYGYTF. The CDR3 DNA is TGTGCCAGCAGTTCTGATCCGGGACAGGGTTACTATGGCTACACCTTC.